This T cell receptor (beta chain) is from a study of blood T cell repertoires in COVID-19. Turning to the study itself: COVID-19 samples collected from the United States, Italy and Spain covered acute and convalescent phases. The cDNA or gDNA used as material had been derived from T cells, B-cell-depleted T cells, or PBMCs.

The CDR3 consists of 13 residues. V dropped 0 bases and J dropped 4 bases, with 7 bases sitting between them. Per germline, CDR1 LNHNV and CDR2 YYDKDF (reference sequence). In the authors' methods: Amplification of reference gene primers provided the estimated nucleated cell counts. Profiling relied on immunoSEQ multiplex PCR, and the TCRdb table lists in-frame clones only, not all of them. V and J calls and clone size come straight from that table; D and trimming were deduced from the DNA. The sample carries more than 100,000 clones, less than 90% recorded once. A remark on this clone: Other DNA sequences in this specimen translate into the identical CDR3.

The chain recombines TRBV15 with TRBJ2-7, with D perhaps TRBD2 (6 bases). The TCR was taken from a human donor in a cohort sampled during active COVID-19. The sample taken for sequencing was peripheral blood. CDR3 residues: CATSRDRGYEQYF. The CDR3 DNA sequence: TGTGCCACCAGCAGAGATCGGGGGTACGAGCAGTACTTC.